This entry lists 31 T cell receptor beta chains sequenced from one sample in a study of T-cell reconstitution after alpha-beta-depleted transplantation in children. TCRbeta library preparation incorporated unique molecular identifiers. TCRdb passed the PCR reads through MiXCR, listing each CDR3 protein once. The sample has roughly 180,000 distinct CDR3 sequences, more than 12% seen once. The source material was PBMCs from the stem cell graft donor, sampled from the stem cell graft. All receptors come from a human donor who donated a stem cell graft to a child with acute lymphoblastic leukemia.

This clonotype is medium-sized in the sample. This chain joins TRBV12-3 or TRBV12-4 and TRBJ2-7; D remains ambiguous. The ends were cut back, 3 bases at V and 6 bases at J, with 12 bases in the middle. The length of the CDR3 is 13 residues. This CDR3 is CASSLNRGGEQYF. For the CDR3, the DNA is TGTGCCAGCAGTTTGAACCGAGGCGGCGAGCAGTACTTC.

This clonotype showed up many times. V gene TRBV2 combines with J gene TRBJ2-1; 9 bases line up with TRBD2. The V gene end was trimmed by 6 bases and the J gene end by 4 bases; junction bases not matched to a gene: 4. CDR3 size: 14 residues. Germline-derived CDR1 and CDR2 are SNHLY and FYNNEI. Written as DNA, the CDR3 is TGTGCCAGCAGGACTAGCGGAGAGTACAATGAGCAGTTCTTC. It is translated as CASRTSGEYNEQFF.

The sample holds many counts of this clonotype. V is TRBV20-1 and J is TRBJ1-1; the match to TRBD1 covers 9 bases. CDR3 size: 14 residues. J lost 1 base, V lost 6 bases, and 6 bases had no gene match. Germline V gene sequence: CDR1 DFQATT, CDR2 SNEGSKA (reference sequence). The CDR3 sequence: CSATGGGRNTEAFF. As DNA, the CDR3 is TGCAGTGCAACAGGGGGCGGGAGGAACACTGAAGCTTTCTTT.

The sample holds many counts of this clonotype. The chain couples TRBV29-1 to TRBJ2-1; 9 bases agree with TRBD1. The germline V gene has CDR1 SQVTM and CDR2 ANQGSEA. With V trimmed by 7 bases and J by 7 bases, 8 bases remained unmatched. This CDR3 comprises 13 residues. The CDR3 sequence: CSATGTGSNEQFF. The CDR3 nucleotides are TGCAGCGCTACCGGGACAGGGTCAAATGAGCAGTTCTTC.

This clonotype was counted ten times or more. The rearrangement links TRBV5-1 to TRBJ1-4; D remains ambiguous. Germline CDR1 reads SGHRS; CDR2 reads YFSETQ. Trimming cost V 1 base and J 5 bases, with 6 bases left between them. CDR3 length: 13 amino acids. In DNA form, the CDR3 reads TGCGCCAGCAGCTTGACGGGGAATGAAAAACTGTTTTTT. Amino acid sequence: CASSLTGNEKLFF.

The rearrangement joins TRBV28 to TRBJ2-3; the match to TRBD1 covers 8 bases. This CDR3 has 15 amino acids. Germline values: CDR1 MDHEN, CDR2 SYDVKM. Germline trimming cut 6 bases from V and 3 bases from J; bases unmatched to any gene: 8. The CDR3 DNA sequence: TGTGCCAGCAGCCAAGAGGACAGGGTGACAGATACGCAGTATTTT. Translation gives CASSQEDRVTDTQYF.

The table lists this clonotype with a few counts. The chain recombines TRBV29-1 with TRBJ2-7; TRBD1 might be the D (6 bases). V lost 4 bases and J 0 bases, leaving 10 bases between the germline ends. This CDR3 region has 13 residues. Germline values: CDR1 SQVTM, CDR2 ANQGSEA. CDR3 sequence reads: CSVARTASYEQYF. In DNA, the CDR3 is TGCAGCGTTGCCAGGACAGCCTCCTACGAGCAGTACTTC.

The sample holds many counts of this clonotype. The chain employs TRBV14 and TRBJ1-1; 9 bases line up with TRBD1. After removal of 7 bases from V and 4 bases from J, the junction contained 4 bases not matched to a gene. CDR1 is SGHDN, CDR2 FVKESK, per germline. The CDR3 is made up of 13 amino acids. CDR3 residues: CASTKGQGTEAFF. The CDR3 DNA reads as TGTGCCAGCACTAAGGGACAGGGCACTGAAGCTTTCTTT.

Many counts were recorded for this clonotype. The chain links TRBV5-1 to TRBJ1-5; D remains ambiguous. Trimming took off 5 bases at V and 5 bases at J, with 17 bases between the two ends. The CDR3 has 15 amino acids. Germline V gene data show CDR1 as SGHRS and CDR2 as YFSETQ. CDR3 in DNA: TGCGCCAGCAGTTTTGAACTGACTGCCGATCAGCCCCAGCATTTT. This gives the protein CASSFELTADQPQHF.

The genes are TRBV12-3 or TRBV12-4 and TRBJ2-5; 11 bases map to TRBD1. The CDR3 consists of 12 residues. With V trimmed by 8 bases and J by 7 bases, 3 bases remained unmatched. The CDR3 loop reads CASGDRGVTQYF. Here the CDR3 DNA reads TGTGCCAGCGGGGACAGGGGGGTGACCCAGTACTTC.

This clonotype was found many times. This chain connects TRBV3-1 to TRBJ2-3; D gene ambiguous. CDR3 size: 13 residues. V was clipped by 0 bases and J by 3 bases, with 4 bases between them. Per germline, CDR1 LGHDT and CDR2 YNNKEL (reference sequence). CDR3 coding DNA: TGTGCCAGCAGCCAAGATCTGACAGATACGCAGTATTTT. This translates into CASSQDLTDTQYF.

This clonotype has ten or more counts. The chain has TRBV12-3 or TRBV12-4 and TRBJ2-1, with TRBD2 identical over 8 bases. The length of the CDR3 is 15 residues. The V and J ends lost 5 bases and 2 bases, in that order; junction bases with no gene match: 5. The CDR3 nucleotides read TGTGCCAGCAGTAAGCGGGAGACCGCCTACAATGAGCAGTTCTTC. As protein: CASSKRETAYNEQFF.

This clonotype is a singleton in its sample. A much larger clone lies a single base off, so this may be a read error. The rearrangement uses TRBV7-9 and TRBJ1-2, with a possible D match to TRBD1 (6 bases). Germline V gene sequence: CDR1 SEHNR, CDR2 FQNEAQ (reference sequence). The CDR3 runs 11 residues. Trimming removed 8 bases from V and 10 bases from J, with 14 bases in between. Written as DNA, the CDR3 is TGTGCCAGCCGCTCAGGGGATGACTACACCTTC. Its translation is CASRSGDDYTF.

This clonotype was detected ten times or more. The V gene is TRBV20-1, the J gene TRBJ2-1, with 10 bases lining up with TRBD2. J lost 2 bases, V lost 1 base, and 2 bases had no gene match. The CDR3 has 15 amino acids. The germline V gene encodes CDR1 DFQATT and CDR2 SNEGSKA (reference sequence). The CDR3, as DNA: TGCAGTGCTAGAGTAAGCGGGAGGGCCTACAATGAGCAGTTCTTC. Protein: CSARVSGRAYNEQFF.

The V and J genes are TRBV12-3 or TRBV12-4 and TRBJ2-5; the D gene is possibly TRBD2 (6 bases). The germline V and J ends were trimmed by 6 bases and 5 bases, with 13 bases remaining between them. The CDR3 covers 13 residues. The CDR3 coding sequence is TGTGCCAGCAGACCGCCGGCGGGGGAGACCCAGTACTTC. Translating gives CASRPPAGETQYF.

This clonotype has at least ten counts. The gene calls are TRBV5-5 and TRBJ1-1; 11 bases are a match to TRBD1. Trimming at V came to 0 bases and at J to 6 bases, leaving 13 bases not matched to a gene. This CDR3 contains 18 residues. Germline assignment: CDR1 SGHKS and CDR2 YYEKEE (reference sequence). The CDR3 DNA sequence: TGTGCCAGCAGCTTGGAGGACAGGGGGCCCCAAGTTTTGGCTGAAGCTTTCTTT. Its protein product is CASSLEDRGPQVLAEAFF. Variable domain in full (rest from reference TRBV5-5 and TRBJ1-1): DAGVTQSPTHLIKTRGQQVTLRCSPISGHKSVSWYQQVLGQGPQFIFQYYEKEERGRGNFPDRFSARQFPNYSSELNVNALLLGDSALYLCASSLEDRGPQVLAEAFFGQGTRLTVV.

About this clonotype: A read error may be the cause here, since a much bigger clone is one base away. This rearrangement joins TRBV4-2 to TRBJ1-1; D is perhaps TRBD1 (5 bases). The CDR3 loop spans 15 amino acids. The germline CDR1 and CDR2 sequences are LGHNA and YNFKEQ. The CDR3 DNA reads as TGTGCCAGCAGCCAAAATACAGGCGTGAACACTGAATCTTTCTTT. It translates to CASSQNTGVNTESFF.

This rearrangement joins TRBV13 to TRBJ2-7, with TRBD1 matching over 10 bases. Unmatched junction bases numbered 4, after V lost 6 bases and J lost 5 bases. There are 13 residues in the CDR3. Germline CDR1 and CDR2: PRHDT and FYEKMQ (reference sequence). The CDR3 here is CASSRQGAHEQYF. The CDR3 DNA is TGTGCCAGCAGTCGACAGGGGGCCCACGAGCAGTACTTC.

The sample holds many counts of this clonotype. The V gene is TRBV21-1, the J gene TRBJ1-2; TRBD1, the table's D call, lacks a check against the DNA. TRBV21-1 is designated a pseudogene. The CDR3 contains 16 residues. The CDR3, as DNA: TGTGCCAGCAGCAATTCCACCTTCGACAGGTACCATGGCTACACCTTC. The encoded protein is CASSNSTFDRYHGYTF.

At least ten counts were recorded for this clonotype. This sequence joins TRBV7-2 and TRBJ2-5; the D is unclear. This CDR3 has 13 amino acids. V was shortened by 5 bases and J by 2 bases, with 9 bases between the two germline ends. CDR1 and CDR2 (germline): SGHTA, FQGNSA. CDR3 sequence (DNA): TGTGCCAGCAGCGTGGGCAGGCAAGAGACCCAGTACTTC. The encoded protein is CASSVGRQETQYF.

This clonotype was counted many times. The chain links TRBV20-1 to TRBJ2-1; tentatively, D is TRBD1 (5 bases). Per germline, CDR1 DFQATT and CDR2 SNEGSKA (reference sequence). There are 15 residues in the CDR3. V lost 1 base and J lost 4, with 14 bases in between. The CDR3, as DNA: TGCAGTGCTAGAGTCCAGGGTATGGGGTACAATGAGCAGTTCTTC. Amino acids: CSARVQGMGYNEQFF.

This clonotype was observed at least ten times. The chain has TRBV5-1 and TRBJ2-3; D not certain. V lost 1 base to trimming and J lost 3 bases, with 9 bases between them. The CDR3 loop spans 14 amino acids. Germline CDR1 is SGHRS and CDR2 is YFSETQ. DNA of the CDR3: TGCGCCAGCAGCTTGAGGGCCGGTACAGATACGCAGTATTTT. Its translation is CASSLRAGTDTQYF.

This clonotype was detected many times. CDR3: CASSYGRAAGGYTF. The CDR3 nucleotides read TGTGCCAGCAGTTACGGGAGGGCCGCGGGAGGCTACACCTTC. The rearrangement links TRBV6-5 to TRBJ1-2, with D uncertain. Germline CDR1 MNHEY, CDR2 SVGAGI. This CDR3 has 14 amino acids. Trimming shortened V by 2 bases and J by 8 bases, and 15 bases separated the two germline ends.

This clonotype was seen ten or more times. This chain links TRBV20-1 with TRBJ2-3; D unresolved. Germline assignment: CDR1 DFQATT and CDR2 SNEGSKA (reference sequence). V was shortened by 0 bases and J by 2 bases, with 21 bases between the two germline ends. This CDR3 is 18 amino acids long. In DNA form, the CDR3 reads TGCAGTGCTAGAGATCCCCTGGGTCTTCTCGGATCCACAGATACGCAGTATTTT. It specifies CSARDPLGLLGSTDTQYF.

Ten or more counts support this clonotype. The chain combines TRBV7-9 with TRBJ1-3; no clear D gene. V lost 4 bases and J 0 bases, leaving 13 bases between the germline ends. The CDR3 extends over 16 amino acids. Germline V gene data show CDR1 as SEHNR and CDR2 as FQNEAQ (reference sequence). CDR3: CASSSRTLLSGNTIYF. The CDR3 DNA reads TGTGCCAGCAGCTCCAGGACCCTCCTCTCTGGAAACACCATATATTTT.

This clonotype was counted at least ten times. The chain links TRBV6-5 to TRBJ2-2; D perhaps matches TRBD2 (5 bases). This CDR3 is built from 16 residues. Trimming pared 0 bases from V and 5 bases from J, leaving 13 bases between. Germline V lookup: CDR1 MNHEY, CDR2 SVGAGI. CDR3 sequence: CASSYSKLARTGELFF. The CDR3 DNA sequence: TGTGCCAGCAGTTACTCGAAGCTAGCACGGACCGGGGAGCTGTTTTTT.

In its sample, this clonotype was seen many times. CDR3 in DNA: TGCGCCAGCACCGATAGCGGGAGAAACTACAATGAGCAGTTCTTC. It specifies CASTDSGRNYNEQFF. The rearrangement links TRBV5-1 to TRBJ2-1, with TRBD2 matching 9 bases. The CDR3 runs to 15 residues. CDR1 SGHRS and CDR2 YFSETQ come from the germline V gene. V gave up 6 bases and J gave up 3 bases; unmatched junction bases: 7.

In this sample, this clonotype turned up many times. The rearrangement links TRBV29-1 to TRBJ1-1; D remains ambiguous. Germline V gene sequence: CDR1 SQVTM, CDR2 ANQGSEA. The length of the CDR3 is 13 residues. Trimming shortened V by 4 bases and J by 5 bases, and 14 bases separated the two germline ends. The CDR3 reads CSVVSREGTEAFF. CDR3 nucleotide sequence: TGCAGCGTTGTATCCCGGGAGGGAACTGAAGCTTTCTTT.

Remarks on this clonotype: A much larger clone sits a single nucleotide away, making a read error possible. Here the CDR3 omits its conserved ending phenylalanine or tryptophan, so a read error is the likely source. The chain has TRBV28 and TRBJ2-5; D possibly corresponds to TRBD1 (6 bases). The germline V and J ends were trimmed by 3 bases and 5 bases, with 13 bases remaining between them. Per the germline V gene, CDR1 is MDHEN and CDR2 is SYDVKM. The CDR3 is 14 residues long. The CDR3: CASSFSRGGETQYL. The CDR3 nucleotides read TGTGCCAGCAGTTTTTCCAGGGGCGGGGAGACCCAGTACTTG.

This clonotype has ten or more counts. J is TRBJ1-5 and V is TRBV12-3 or TRBV12-4; D not certain. The CDR3 extends over 12 amino acids. V shed 6 bases and J shed 7 bases, with 10 bases lying between them. CDR3 region: CASSRPRQPQHF. CDR3 nucleotides: TGTGCCAGCAGCCGCCCTAGGCAGCCCCAGCATTTT.

The CDR3 reads CASRALAGPYNEQFF. Written as DNA, the CDR3 is TGTGCCAGCAGGGCCCTGGCGGGACCCTACAATGAGCAGTTCTTC. This chain uses TRBV7-8 with TRBJ2-1; possible D gene TRBD2, 6 bases. The CDR3 covers 15 residues. V was cut by 6 bases and J by 2 bases, with 14 bases left in between. The V gene's germline CDR1 is SGHVS and CDR2 FQNEAQ. Full variable domain (rest looked up from reference TRBV7-8 and TRBJ2-1): GAGVSQSPRYKVAKRGQDVALRCDPISGHVSLFWYQQALGQGPEFLTYFQNEAQLDKSGLPSDRFFAERPEGSVSTLKIQRTQQEDSAVYLCASRALAGPYNEQFFGPGTRLTVL.